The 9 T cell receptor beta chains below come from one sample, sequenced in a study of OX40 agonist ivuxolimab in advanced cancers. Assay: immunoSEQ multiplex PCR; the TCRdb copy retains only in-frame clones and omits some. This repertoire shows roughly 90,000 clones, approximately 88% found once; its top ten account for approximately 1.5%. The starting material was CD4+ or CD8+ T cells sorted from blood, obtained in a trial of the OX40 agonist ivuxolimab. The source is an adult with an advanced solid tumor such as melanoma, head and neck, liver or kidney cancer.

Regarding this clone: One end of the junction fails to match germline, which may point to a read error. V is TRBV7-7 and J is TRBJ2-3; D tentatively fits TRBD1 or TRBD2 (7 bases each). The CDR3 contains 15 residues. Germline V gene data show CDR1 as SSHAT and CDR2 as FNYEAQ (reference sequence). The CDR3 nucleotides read TGTGCTAGCAGCTTAGGAAACAGGGGAGGGGATACGCAGTATTTT. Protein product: CASSLGNRGGDTQYF.

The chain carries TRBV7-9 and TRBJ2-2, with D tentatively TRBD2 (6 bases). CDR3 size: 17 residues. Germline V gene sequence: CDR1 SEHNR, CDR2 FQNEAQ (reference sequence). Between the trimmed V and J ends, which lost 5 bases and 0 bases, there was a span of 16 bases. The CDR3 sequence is CASSPLSGGANTGELFF. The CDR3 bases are TGTGCCAGCAGCCCGCTATCCGGGGGAGCGAACACCGGGGAGCTGTTTTTT. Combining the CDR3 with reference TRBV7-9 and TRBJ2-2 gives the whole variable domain DTGVSQNPRHKITKRGQNVTFRCDPISEHNRLYWYRQTLGQGPEFLTYFQNEAQLEKSRLLSDRFSAERPKGSFSTLEIQRTEQGDSAMYLCASSPLSGGANTGELFFGEGSRLTVL.

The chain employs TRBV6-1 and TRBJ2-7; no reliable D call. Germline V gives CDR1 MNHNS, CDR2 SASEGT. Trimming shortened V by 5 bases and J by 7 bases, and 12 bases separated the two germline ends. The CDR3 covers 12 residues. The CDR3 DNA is TGTGCCAGCAGTTTTTCCGGCAAGGAGCAGTACTTC. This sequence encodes CASSFSGKEQYF.

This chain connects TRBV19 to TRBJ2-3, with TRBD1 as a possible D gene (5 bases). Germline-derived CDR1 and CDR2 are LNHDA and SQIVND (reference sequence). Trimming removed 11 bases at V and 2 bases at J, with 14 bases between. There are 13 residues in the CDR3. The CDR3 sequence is CASCQGNTDTQYF. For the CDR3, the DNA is TGTGCCTCGTGCCAGGGTAACACAGATACGCAGTATTTT.

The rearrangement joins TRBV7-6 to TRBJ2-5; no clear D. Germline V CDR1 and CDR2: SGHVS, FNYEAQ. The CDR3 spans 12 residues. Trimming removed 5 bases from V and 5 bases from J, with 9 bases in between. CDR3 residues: CASSPRVETQYF. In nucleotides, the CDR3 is TGTGCCAGCAGCCCCAGAGTGGAGACCCAGTACTTC.

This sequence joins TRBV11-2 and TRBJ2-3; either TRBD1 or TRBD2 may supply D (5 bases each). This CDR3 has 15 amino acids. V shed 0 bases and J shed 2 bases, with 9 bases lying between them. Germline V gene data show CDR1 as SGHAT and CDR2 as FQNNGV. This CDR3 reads CASSLDTGTTDTQYF. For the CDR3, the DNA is TGTGCCAGCAGCTTAGATACCGGGACCACAGATACGCAGTATTTT.

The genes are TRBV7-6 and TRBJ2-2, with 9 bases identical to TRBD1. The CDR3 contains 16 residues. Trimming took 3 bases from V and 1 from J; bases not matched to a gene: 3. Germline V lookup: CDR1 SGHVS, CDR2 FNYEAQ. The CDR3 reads CASSLWTGENTGELFF. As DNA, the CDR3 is TGTGCCAGCAGCTTGTGGACAGGGGAGAACACCGGGGAGCTGTTTTTT.

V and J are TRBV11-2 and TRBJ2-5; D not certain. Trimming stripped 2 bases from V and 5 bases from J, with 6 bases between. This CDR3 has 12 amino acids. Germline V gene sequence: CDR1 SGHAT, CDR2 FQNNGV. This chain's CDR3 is CASSLMGETQYF. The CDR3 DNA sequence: TGTGCCAGCAGCTTAATGGGGGAGACCCAGTACTTC.

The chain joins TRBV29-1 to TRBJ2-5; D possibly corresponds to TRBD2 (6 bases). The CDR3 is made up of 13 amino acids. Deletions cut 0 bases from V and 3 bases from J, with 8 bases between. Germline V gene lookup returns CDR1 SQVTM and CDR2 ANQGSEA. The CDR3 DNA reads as TGCAGCGTTGAAGAAGGCGGGGAAGAGACCCAGTACTTC. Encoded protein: CSVEEGGEETQYF.